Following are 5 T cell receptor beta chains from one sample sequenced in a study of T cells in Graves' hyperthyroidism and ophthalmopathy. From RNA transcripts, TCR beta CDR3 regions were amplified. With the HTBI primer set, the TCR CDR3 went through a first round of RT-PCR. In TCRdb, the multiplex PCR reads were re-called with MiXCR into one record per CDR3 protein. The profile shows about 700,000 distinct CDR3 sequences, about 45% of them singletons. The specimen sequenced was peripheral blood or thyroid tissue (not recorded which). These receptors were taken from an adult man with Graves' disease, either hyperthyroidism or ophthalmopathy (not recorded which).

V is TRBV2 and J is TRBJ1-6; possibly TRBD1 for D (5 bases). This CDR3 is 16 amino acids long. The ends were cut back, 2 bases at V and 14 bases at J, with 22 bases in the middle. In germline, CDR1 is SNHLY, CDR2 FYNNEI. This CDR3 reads CASSERPLGGIETLHF. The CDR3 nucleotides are TGTGCCAGCAGTGAACGGCCCCTTGGGGGGATTGAGACCCTCCACTTT.

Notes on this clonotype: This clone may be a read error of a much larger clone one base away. CDR3 loop: CASTVGSPSGEQYF. In nucleotides, the CDR3 is TGTGCCAGCACTGTGGGATCCCCGTCCGGCGAGCAGTACTTC. This chain joins TRBV2 and TRBJ2-7; D unresolved. V lost 7 bases, J lost 6 bases, and 19 bases lay in between. CDR1 is SNHLY, CDR2 FYNNEI, per germline. The CDR3 extends over 14 amino acids.

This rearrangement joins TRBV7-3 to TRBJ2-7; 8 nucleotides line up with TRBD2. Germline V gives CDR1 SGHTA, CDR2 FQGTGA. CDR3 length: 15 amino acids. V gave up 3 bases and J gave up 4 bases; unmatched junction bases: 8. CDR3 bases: TGTGCCAGCAGCTTCGAACTAGCGGCCTTATACGAGCAGTACTTC. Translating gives CASSFELAALYEQYF.

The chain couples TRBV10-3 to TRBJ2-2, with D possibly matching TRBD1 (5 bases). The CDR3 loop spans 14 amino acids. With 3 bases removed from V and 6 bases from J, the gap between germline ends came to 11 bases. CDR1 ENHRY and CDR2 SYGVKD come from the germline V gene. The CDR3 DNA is TGTGCCATCAGTGAACGGCAGGGCCCCGGGGAGCTGTTTTTT. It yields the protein CAISERQGPGELFF.

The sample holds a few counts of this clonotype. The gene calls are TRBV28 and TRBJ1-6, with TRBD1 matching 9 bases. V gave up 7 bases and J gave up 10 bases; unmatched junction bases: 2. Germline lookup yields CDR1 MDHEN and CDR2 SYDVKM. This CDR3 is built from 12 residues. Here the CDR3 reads CASTDRGSPLHF. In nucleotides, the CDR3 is TGTGCCAGCACCGACAGGGGGTCACCCCTCCACTTT.